The 10 T cell receptor beta chains below come from one sample, sequenced in a study of blood T cell repertoires in COVID-19. The method was immunoSEQ multiplex PCR; TCRdb's version includes in-frame clones alone and lacks a portion of them. The sample comprises about 260,000 clones, approximately 86% of which are singletons, and approximately 9.8% rests with the top ten. What was sequenced was peripheral blood. Receptor source: a middle-aged man who had recovered from COVID-19.

The rearrangement joins TRBV3-1 (or the pseudogene TRBV3-2) to TRBJ1-5; D call uncertain. The CDR3 extends over 15 amino acids. From germline, CDR1 is LGHDT and CDR2 YNNKEL (reference sequence). Trimming left V 0 bases short and J 5 bases short, with 11 bases between. CDR3: CASSQDLTLHQPQHF. The CDR3 DNA reads as TGTGCCAGCAGCCAAGATCTGACTCTCCATCAGCCCCAGCATTTT.

V usage is TRBV20-1 and J usage is TRBJ2-3; D unresolved. Looked up from germline, CDR1 is DFQATT and CDR2 is SNEGSKA (reference sequence). Trimming removed 5 bases at V and 7 bases at J, with 7 bases between. The CDR3 totals 10 residues. This chain's CDR3 is CSAGQNTQYF. The CDR3 bases are TGCAGTGCTGGCCAAAATACGCAGTATTTT.

V gene TRBV19 combines with J gene TRBJ1-1, with a tentative D call TRBD1 (6 bases). This CDR3 has 15 amino acids. Germline V lookup: CDR1 LNHDA, CDR2 SQIVND (reference sequence). V was clipped by 7 bases and J by 1 base, with 16 bases between them. The CDR3 DNA reads TGTGCCAGTAATGAGTTACGGGGACAGAACACTGAAGCTTTCTTT. This gives the protein CASNELRGQNTEAFF.

As DNA, the CDR3 is TGTGCCACCAGCAGAGAGGCCGGGGTCTCCTACGAGCAGTACTTC. Translated, it gives CATSREAGVSYEQYF. The chain is built from TRBV15 and TRBJ2-7; TRBD2 is a possible D gene (5 bases). CDR3 length equals 15 residues. CDR1 is LNHNV and CDR2 is YYDKDF in the germline V gene (reference sequence). V dropped 0 bases and J dropped 0 bases, with 9 bases sitting between them.

The chain is built from TRBV3-1 (or the pseudogene TRBV3-2) and TRBJ2-7; the D gene is possibly TRBD2 (5 bases). Trimming stripped 1 base from V and 6 bases from J, with 16 bases between. CDR1 is LGHDT, CDR2 YNNKEL, per germline (reference sequence). This CDR3 comprises 15 residues. The CDR3 loop reads CASSQAASSRLEQYF. The CDR3 bases are TGTGCCAGCAGCCAAGCGGCTAGCTCTCGGCTCGAGCAGTACTTC.

The chain couples TRBV18 to TRBJ2-2; 9 bases align to TRBD2. CDR1 is KGHSH, CDR2 LQKENI, per germline. There are 16 residues in the CDR3. The V and J ends lost 4 bases and 3 bases, in that order; junction bases with no gene match: 6. Here the CDR3 DNA reads TGTGCCAGCTCACAATTCGCGGGAGGGGACACCGGGGAGCTGTTTTTT. It specifies CASSQFAGGDTGELFF.

The genes are TRBV6-2 or TRBV6-3 and TRBJ2-7; 15 nucleotides match TRBD2. The germline V gene encodes CDR1 MNHEY and CDR2 SVGEGT. CDR3 length equals 20 residues. Trimming removed 2 bases from V and 4 bases from J; junction bases left unmatched: 15. CDR3 nucleotides: TGTGCCAGCAGTTACCCCTACTCCTCCGGGACTAGCGGGAGGAGGTACGAGCAGTACTTC. Its protein is CASSYPYSSGTSGRRYEQYF.

This chain joins TRBV10-1 and TRBJ2-7, with D tentatively TRBD1 (6 bases). In germline, CDR1 is WNHNN, CDR2 SYGVQD (reference sequence). CDR3 length: 21 amino acids. The V end was cut by 0 bases, the J end by 4 bases, with 31 bases between. CDR3 nucleotides: TGCGCCAGCAGTGAGTCCTCAGTGGGGGCGACCATAAACCCGGGGCCATACGAGCAGTACTTC. Its protein is CASSESSVGATINPGPYEQYF.

This sequence joins TRBV11-2 and TRBJ2-1; 9 nucleotides match TRBD1. V was pared by 3 bases and J by 5 bases, with 8 bases of the junction left unmatched. In germline, CDR1 is SGHAT, CDR2 FQNNGV. There are 16 residues in the CDR3. The CDR3 protein is CASSFHRGLGDNEQFF. In DNA form, the CDR3 reads TGTGCCAGCAGCTTCCACAGGGGGCTAGGTGACAATGAGCAGTTCTTC.

The chain recombines TRBV27 with TRBJ2-3, with TRBD1 identical over 9 bases. The CDR3 sequence is 15 residues long. Germline V gene data show CDR1 as MNHEY and CDR2 as SMNVEV (reference sequence). The J segment lost 5 bases and the V segment lost 0 bases, leaving 3 bases of the junction unmatched. In DNA, the CDR3 is TGTGCCAGCAGTTTATCGGGACAGGGAGGAGATACGCAGTATTTT. This translates into CASSLSGQGGDTQYF.